This T cell receptor (beta chain) was captured in a study of T cell responses to AZD1222 COVID-19 vaccine. Whole-study context: Timing groups of about 4 and about 12 weeks for second doses were pooled. Study results and caveats: Nearly half of unique spike-specific TCRs reportedly avoided B.1.351 and B.1.1.7 mutated regions. Donors were mostly white British, more females; clonal diversity possibly underestimated. The repertoires were collected only after the peak T cell response.

Sequencing used immunoSEQ multiplex PCR; TCRdb keeps in-frame clones, though not all of them. The top ten clones hold roughly 8% of a sample with around 180,000 clones, about 90% of them seen once. Germline-derived CDR1 and CDR2 are SEHNR and FQNEAQ (reference sequence). The V end was cut by 5 bases, the J end by 0 bases, with 17 bases between. CDR3 length: 17 amino acids. Details on this clone: Its antigen is undetermined.

This clonotype originated in an adult in good health. J is TRBJ2-1 and V is TRBV7-9; D perhaps matches TRBD2 (5 bases). The material was peripheral blood, obtained on day 0 of AZD1222 vaccination. For the CDR3, the DNA is TGTGCCAGCAGCGCTAAGTGGACGGGGAGCTCCTACAATGAGCAGTTCTTC. Translation: CASSAKWTGSSYNEQFF.